Following are 23 T cell receptor delta chains from one sample sequenced in a study of gamma-delta T cells after stem cell transplantation. TCRdb reapplied CATT to the RT-PCR reads. The sample has thousands of delta-chain clones; about 4.2% are singletons. Sequences were obtained from gamma-delta T cells. These receptor sequences come from a human donor. It is not recorded whose cells these are; they may come from a transplant donor.

Turning to this clone: For this DNA, TCRdb reports the protein of a much larger clone, which diverges at residue 13, most likely from a read error; the protein presented here is translated directly from the DNA. V and J are TRDV2 and TRDJ1, with 10 bases identical to TRDD3. From germline, CDR1 is GEAIGNYY and CDR2 EKD. Trimming cost V 0 bases and J 3 bases; bases outside gene matches: 12. This CDR3 is 18 amino acids long. The CDR3 nucleotides are TGTGCCTGTGACACCCTCCACCGTACTGGGGGATCCGCCGATAAACTCATCTTT. Its protein is CACDTLHRTGGSADKLIF.

As concerns this clone: The translation of this DNA and the TCRdb protein of a much larger clone differ at residue 12, probably owing to a read error; the protein shown here is translated from the DNA. J is TRDJ1 and V is TRDV2, with TRDD3 matching over 8 bases. The CDR3 length is 16 residues. Germline V CDR1 and CDR2: GEAIGNYY, EKD. CDR3 coding DNA: TGTGCCTGTGATTTACTGGGGGCTCAGTACACCCATAAACTCATCTTT. It yields the protein CACDLLGAQYTHKLIF.

With regard to this clone: A read error likely explains why the TCRdb protein, taken from a much larger clone, differs from this DNA's translation at residue 6; the protein shown is translated from the DNA. The CDR3 loop is CACDTPVAGGYTDKLIF. As DNA, the CDR3 is TGTGCCTGTGACACTCCGGTGGCGGGCGGGTACACCGATAAACTCATCTTT. The rearrangement joins TRDV2 to TRDJ1; the D is unclear. Deletions cut 1 base from V and 0 bases from J, with 17 bases between. The CDR3 consists of 17 residues. The germline CDR1 and CDR2 sequences are GEAIGNYY and EKD.

As regards this clone: TCRdb pairs this DNA with a much larger clone's protein that differs at residue 4, likely a read error; the protein shown was translated from the DNA. The chain recombines TRDV2 with TRDJ1; possibly TRDD3 for D (5 bases). V was clipped by 5 bases and J by 3 bases, with 15 bases between them. The CDR3 loop spans 14 amino acids. Germline values: CDR1 GEAIGNYY, CDR2 EKD. The chain's CDR3 is CACGLIPVPDKLIF. The CDR3 DNA is TGTGCCTGTGGCCTGATACCAGTACCCGATAAACTCATCTTT.

As concerns this clone: TCRdb's protein, taken from a much larger clone, differs from this DNA's translation at residue 7, likely owing to a read error; the protein displayed comes from the DNA. V and J are TRDV2 and TRDJ1; the D is unclear. Germline CDR1 is GEAIGNYY and CDR2 is EKD. CDR3 size: 14 residues. Trimming shortened V by 3 bases and J by 4 bases, and 14 bases separated the two germline ends. CDR3: CACDSLILGDKLIF. The CDR3 nucleotides read TGTGCCTGTGACTCATTAATCTTAGGCGATAAACTCATCTTT.

The chain couples TRDV2 to TRDJ1; 7 bases map to TRDD3. The J segment lost 1 base and the V segment lost 0 bases, leaving 4 bases of the junction unmatched. Germline assignment: CDR1 GEAIGNYY and CDR2 EKD. CDR3 length: 15 residues. The CDR3 DNA reads as TGTGCCTGTGACACCGTGGGGGACCTCACCGATAAACTCATCTTT. Its protein is CACDTVGDLTDKLIF.

As regards this clone: Possible read error: a much larger clone is one base away. The chain carries TRDV2 and TRDJ1; the match to TRDD3 covers 10 bases. This CDR3 has 23 residues. Trimming took 0 bases from V and 1 from J; bases not matched to a gene: 25. CDR1 GEAIGNYY and CDR2 EKD come from the germline V gene. The CDR3 coding sequence is TGTGCCTGTGACACCGTAGCCTCCCCTACTGGGGGATTAGGAGTTATTGCCACCGATAAACTCATCTTT. This sequence encodes CACDTVASPTGGLGVIATDKLIF.

By sample fraction, this clone is medium-sized. The V and J genes are TRDV2 and TRDJ1; 9 bases fit TRDD3. The CDR3 is 19 amino acids. Trimming took 0 bases from V and 1 from J; bases not matched to a gene: 14. Germline V CDR1 and CDR2: GEAIGNYY, EKD. In DNA form, the CDR3 reads TGTGCCTGTGACACCGTAACTGGGGGACTCTCAACGCCCACCGATAAACTCATCTTT. Translated: CACDTVTGGLSTPTDKLIF.

Details on this clone: Only one base separates this from a far larger clonotype, so it likely reflects a read error. The CDR3 protein is CACDTVPVGDTHPYTDKLIF. The CDR3 DNA sequence: TGTGCCTGTGACACCGTTCCGGTGGGGGATACGCATCCGTACACCGATAAACTCATCTTT. The rearrangement uses TRDV2 and TRDJ1; 11 positions match TRDD3. The CDR3 runs to 20 residues. Trimming took 0 bases from V and 0 from J; bases not matched to a gene: 14. CDR1 and CDR2 from the germline V gene are GEAIGNYY and EKD.

This clone turned up a few times. A far larger clone is one nucleotide away, so this likely arose from a read error. This specimen includes other DNA sequences encoding the same CDR3. The rearrangement links TRDV2 to TRDJ1, with TRDD3 as a possible D gene (6 bases). Trimming pared 0 bases from V and 0 bases from J, leaving 22 bases between. CDR1 and CDR2 from the germline V gene are GEAIGNYY and EKD. The CDR3 is 19 amino acids. The CDR3 protein is CACDTILRWGLVNTDKLIF. In DNA, the CDR3 is TGTGCCTGTGACACCATCCTTCGTTGGGGGCTGGTAAACACCGATAAACTCATCTTT.

This clone was recorded a few times. The protein recorded in TCRdb matches a much larger clone and deviates from this DNA's translation at residue 5, suggesting a read error; the protein here is obtained by translating the DNA. This chain uses TRDV2 with TRDJ1, with TRDD3 identical over 7 bases. The CDR3 runs to 18 residues. V lost 2 bases and J lost 4; bases outside the gene matches: 18. Germline values: CDR1 GEAIGNYY, CDR2 EKD. The CDR3 loop reads CACDNVSGGPPLGDKLIF. CDR3 DNA sequence: TGTGCCTGTGACAACGTGTCTGGGGGTCCCCCTCTGGGCGATAAACTCATCTTT.

Details on this clone: This likely came from a read error, as a far larger clone is one base away. Different DNA sequences within this sample yield the same CDR3. The chain has TRDV2 and TRDJ1; D uncertain. CDR1 is GEAIGNYY, CDR2 EKD, per germline. The CDR3 runs to 18 residues. CDR3 nucleotide sequence: TGTGCCTGTGACACCTTGTCCGGTCCCTCTACATACACCGATAAACTCATCTTC. Protein: CACDTLSGPSTYTDKLIF.

A word on this clone: A single base is all that separates this from a far larger clone, so a read error is likely. The sample carries other DNA sequences with the same CDR3. The CDR3 DNA follows: TGTGCCTGTGACGGCATGGGGGATTCAACCGATAAACTCATCTTT. It codes for CACDGMGDSTDKLIF. The genes are TRDV2 and TRDJ1; the match to TRDD3 covers 8 bases. Trimming at V came to 3 bases and at J to 2 bases, leaving 7 bases not matched to a gene. Germline V gene data show CDR1 as GEAIGNYY and CDR2 as EKD. CDR3 length: 15 residues.

For this clone: A far larger clone is off by one base, so a read error is likely. V is TRDV2 and J is TRDJ1, with TRDD3 matching 10 bases. Germline V gives CDR1 GEAIGNYY, CDR2 EKD. V lost 5 bases, J lost 3 bases, and 8 bases stayed unmatched. The CDR3 is 15 amino acids. CDR3 DNA sequence: TGTGCCTGTGGCTCCGTGGGGGATACCCCCGATAAACTCATCTTT. Protein product: CACGSVGDTPDKLIF.

This clone came up a few times. This likely traces to a read error, being one base from a far larger clone. The CDR3 reads CACDAIGGYAKTTYTDKLIF. CDR3 DNA sequence: TGTGCCTGTGACGCCATTGGGGGATACGCTAAGACCACATACACCGATAAACTCATCTTT. The chain links TRDV2 to TRDJ1; TRDD3 aligns across 11 bases. The ends lost 3 bases at V and 0 bases at J; junction bases unmatched: 17. The CDR3 length is 20 residues. Germline CDR1 reads GEAIGNYY; CDR2 reads EKD.

Of note for this clone: It is likely a read error: a sequence one base away is far more abundant. The sample has other DNA sequences that encode this CDR3 too. The V gene is TRDV2, the J gene TRDJ1, with TRDD3 identical over 8 bases. There are 15 residues in the CDR3. Trimming cost V 2 bases and J 4 bases; bases outside gene matches: 8. CDR1 is GEAIGNYY, CDR2 EKD, per germline. CDR3 sequence reads: CACDNLGDQDDKLIF. The CDR3 DNA follows: TGTGCCTGTGACAACTTGGGGGATCAGGACGATAAACTCATCTTT.

This clone is labeled as large. This sample also contains other DNA sequences that code for the same CDR3. The gene calls are TRDV2 and TRDJ1, with 12 bases fitting TRDD3. Losses at the gene ends were 3 bases for V and 0 bases for J; bases not matched to a gene: 25. The CDR3 runs to 23 residues. Germline CDR1 and CDR2: GEAIGNYY and EKD. The CDR3 region has the DNA TGTGCCTGTGACTCCATTCCCGAGGCTGGGGGATACGCAGGTCAGGGGTACACCGATAAACTCATCTTT. Translating it yields CACDSIPEAGGYAGQGYTDKLIF.

In its sample, this clone is large. V usage is TRDV2 and J usage is TRDJ1, with 10 nucleotides matching TRDD3. Germline lookup yields CDR1 GEAIGNYY and CDR2 EKD. V dropped 3 bases and J dropped 0; count of bases not matched to a gene: 6. The length of the CDR3 is 16 residues. In DNA form, the CDR3 reads TGTGCCTGTGACCCACTGGGGGATCCAGACACCGATAAACTCATCTTT. Protein: CACDPLGDPDTDKLIF.

There are a few counts of this clone. A far larger clone lies a single base away; this is likely a read error. The V and J genes are TRDV2 and TRDJ2; 11 positions agree with TRDD3. The junction had 3 bases not matched to a gene; V was cut back by 0 bases and J by 7 bases. This CDR3 has 15 amino acids. The germline V gene encodes CDR1 GEAIGNYY and CDR2 EKD. CDR3 protein: CACDTAGGYIAQLFF. DNA of the CDR3: TGTGCCTGTGACACCGCTGGGGGATACATAGCACAACTCTTCTTT.

This clone was seen repeatedly, ten times or more. A far larger clone is just one base off, so this is likely a read error. The same CDR3 also results from other DNA sequences found in this sample. The V call is TRDV2, the J call TRDJ1, with 8 bases lining up with TRDD3. Germline CDR1 reads GEAIGNYY; CDR2 reads EKD. The junction had 12 bases not matched to a gene; V was cut back by 7 bases and J by 0 bases. This CDR3 is built from 16 residues. The CDR3 reads CACDLLGAQYTDKLIF. Here the CDR3 DNA reads TGTGCCTGCGATTTACTGGGGGCTCAGTACACCGATAAACTCATCTTT.

This clone was seen a few times. The TCRdb protein comes from a much larger clone and disagrees with this DNA's translation at residue 3, likely due to a read error; the protein given here is derived from the DNA. The CDR3 loop is CARDTITSLGDIGDKLIF. The CDR3 DNA reads as TGTGCCCGTGACACGATAACTTCACTGGGGGATATAGGAGATAAACTCATCTTT. This sequence joins TRDV2 and TRDJ1; 11 bases line up with TRDD3. CDR1 and CDR2 from the germline V gene are GEAIGNYY and EKD. This CDR3 spans 18 amino acids.

There are a few counts of this clone. This likely traces to a read error, being one base from a far larger clone. V usage is TRDV2 and J usage is TRDJ1; D uncertain. The length of the CDR3 is 13 residues. Germline V gives CDR1 GEAIGNYY, CDR2 EKD. The CDR3 DNA sequence: TGTGCCTGTGACCACTTGGACGGGCGAAAACCCATCTTT. Translating it yields CACDHLDGRKPIF.

As regards this clone: A far larger clone is only one base removed, so a read error is likely. V is TRDV2 and J is TRDJ1, with 12 bases matching TRDD3. Germline CDR1 is GEAIGNYY and CDR2 is EKD. J lost 2 bases, V lost 3 bases, and 9 bases had no gene match. The CDR3 contains 17 residues. In DNA form, the CDR3 reads TGTGCCTGTGACGCCTTACTGGGGGATACCCTTACCGATAAACTCATCTTT. Residues: CACDALLGDTLTDKLIF.